This T cell receptor (beta chain) came from a study of T-cell reconstitution after alpha-beta-depleted transplantation in children. The CDR3 consists of 17 residues. Germline CDR1 SQVTM, CDR2 ANQGSEA. Losses at the gene ends were 3 bases for V and 8 bases for J; bases not matched to a gene: 16. Unique molecular identifiers featured in how the TCRbeta library was prepared. TCRdb re-called the PCR reads with MiXCR, one entry per CDR3 protein. This sample yields just over 70,000 distinct CDR3 sequences, of which more than 5.5% are seen a single time; around 2.4% belongs to the top ten. The sequenced sample was PBMCs from the stem cell graft donor, obtained from the stem cell graft. The receptor's source is a human donor who donated a stem cell graft to a child with acute lymphoblastic leukemia. This chain links TRBV29-1 with TRBJ1-2; 12 nucleotides match TRBD1. The CDR3 reads CSVDFSPPGQGARGYTF. The CDR3 nucleotides are TGCAGCGTTGACTTCTCACCCCCGGGACAGGGGGCCAGGGGCTACACCTTC.